Each of the 28 T cell receptor beta chains below was sequenced from the same sample in a study of blood T cell repertoires in COVID-19 (dated by TCRdb to 2020 to 2022). The library was prepared using the immunoSEQ multiplex PCR assay. In its TCRdb copy, this immuneACCESS table keeps in-frame sequences only and misses some clones. Where compared with another copy, unresolved V genes explain less than half of these, and the others have no known cause. Present in this sample are approximately 280,000 clones, approximately 91% of which were seen just once. The ten largest clones represent around 2.1% of the sample. The sequenced sample was peripheral blood. The receptors shown here come from a man in his forties or fifties with acute or convalescent COVID-19.

This chain links TRBV27 with TRBJ2-7; no reliable D call. Germline CDR1 MNHEY, CDR2 SMNVEV (reference sequence). The CDR3 runs 15 residues. The V end lost 3 bases, the J end lost 1 base, and 13 bases lay between the germline ends. CDR3 nucleotides: TGTGCCAGCAGTTTTAGCCAGCTACTTTCCTACGAGCAGTACTTC. Its protein product is CASSFSQLLSYEQYF.

The chain recombines TRBV2 with TRBJ2-3; 10 bases agree with TRBD2. CDR3 length: 19 residues. Germline values: CDR1 SNHLY, CDR2 FYNNEI. Trimming removed 4 bases from V and 0 bases from J; junction bases left unmatched: 13. The DNA of the CDR3 is TGTGCCAGCAGTGCCCTAGCGGGGGAGCCTACCTCTAGCACAGATACGCAGTATTTT. It codes for CASSALAGEPTSSTDTQYF. Drawing the rest from reference TRBV2 and TRBJ2-3, the complete variable domain is EPEVTQTPSHQVTQMGQEVILRCVPISNHLYFYWYRQILGQKVEFLVSFYNNEISEKSEIFDDQFSVERPDGSNFTLKIRSTKLEDSAMYFCASSALAGEPTSSTDTQYFGPGTRLTVL.

This chain links TRBV4-1 with TRBJ2-3; possibly TRBD2 for D (6 bases). V was cut by 0 bases and J by 2 bases, with 9 bases left in between. The CDR3 length is 15 residues. Germline CDR1 MGHRA, CDR2 YSYEKL. CDR3 coding DNA: TGCGCCAGCAGCCAAGATTGGGGGGACACAGATACGCAGTATTTT. This codes for CASSQDWGDTDTQYF.

In DNA form, the CDR3 reads TGTGCCAGCACCCTCCCCCTCCCCGCGAGGGACAGGAATCAGCCCCAGCATTTT. Its protein product is CASTLPLPARDRNQPQHF. The genes are TRBV7-3 and TRBJ1-5; 8 nucleotides line up with TRBD1. The V segment lost 7 bases and the J segment 4 bases; nucleotides outside the gene matches: 18. CDR1 and CDR2 from the germline V gene are SGHTA and FQGTGA. The CDR3 sequence is 18 residues long. Full variable domain (outside the CDR3, taken from reference TRBV7-3 and TRBJ1-5): GAGVSQTPSNKVTEKGKYVELRCDPISGHTALYWYRQSLGQGPEFLIYFQGTGAADDSGLPNDRFFAVRPEGSVSTLKIQRTERGDSAVYLCASTLPLPARDRNQPQHFGDGTRLSIL.

The chain links TRBV30 to TRBJ1-5, with 7 bases fitting TRBD1. This CDR3 is 15 amino acids long. The germline V gene has CDR1 GTSNPN and CDR2 SVGIG (reference sequence). The ends lost 2 bases at V and 0 bases at J; junction bases unmatched: 4. CDR3 sequence (DNA): TGTGCCTGGAGTTCCGGACAGGATAGCAATCAGCCCCAGCATTTT. Translation: CAWSSGQDSNQPQHF. Full variable domain (remainder filled in from reference TRBV30 and TRBJ1-5): SQTIHQWPATLVQPVGSPLSLECTVEGTSNPNLYWYRQAAGRGLQLLFYSVGIGQISSEVPQNLSASRPQDRQFILSSKKLLLSDSGFYLCAWSSGQDSNQPQHFGDGTRLSIL.

V and J are TRBV7-3 and TRBJ2-3, with 9 nucleotides matching TRBD2. This CDR3 spans 14 amino acids. Unmatched junction bases numbered 8, after V lost 9 bases and J lost 4 bases. Germline CDR1 SGHTA, CDR2 FQGTGA. The CDR3 sequence: CASQAGGGADTQYF. The CDR3 region has the DNA TGTGCCAGTCAAGCGGGGGGCGGAGCAGATACGCAGTATTTT.

The chain has TRBV4-1 and TRBJ1-5; D may be TRBD1 (5 bases). CDR3 length: 16 amino acids. V gave up 2 bases and J gave up 2 bases, with 13 bases separating them. Germline V gene sequence: CDR1 MGHRA, CDR2 YSYEKL. CDR3: CASSQNRLTGNQPQHF. CDR3 DNA: TGCGCCAGCAGCCAAAACAGGTTAACGGGCAATCAGCCCCAGCATTTT.

The chain carries TRBV3-1 (or the pseudogene TRBV3-2) and TRBJ1-6; D is ambiguous. The CDR3 is 15 amino acids. The V and J ends lost 1 base and 7 bases respectively, with 11 bases between them. CDR1 and CDR2 from the germline V gene are LGHDT and YNNKEL (reference sequence). Here the CDR3 DNA reads TGTGCCAGCAGCCAAGGATGGACTACAAATTCACCCCTCCACTTT. Amino acid sequence: CASSQGWTTNSPLHF.

The chain links TRBV12-3 or TRBV12-4 to TRBJ1-2, with D uncertain. The CDR3 loop spans 12 amino acids. Between the trimmed V and J ends, which lost 3 bases and 2 bases, there was a span of 4 bases. The CDR3: CASSLGNYGYTF. The CDR3 DNA reads TGTGCCAGCAGTTTGGGCAACTATGGCTACACCTTC.

J is TRBJ1-3 and V is TRBV5-1; D gene unclear. V was pared by 5 bases and J by 0 bases, with 12 bases between. The CDR3 spans 15 residues. CDR1 and CDR2 (germline): SGHRS, YFSETQ. In nucleotides, the CDR3 is TGCGCCAGCAGTGAAAGCACGGTCTCTGGAAACACCATATATTTT. This codes for CASSESTVSGNTIYF.

The genes are TRBV15 and TRBJ1-4; no firm D call. Germline CDR1 LNHNV, CDR2 YYDKDF (reference sequence). The V and J ends lost 4 bases and 5 bases respectively, with 11 bases between them. This CDR3 has 14 amino acids. The CDR3 sequence: CATSKGGVNEKLFF. CDR3 DNA: TGTGCCACCAGCAAAGGCGGGGTGAATGAAAAACTGTTTTTT.

The chain has TRBV10-3 and TRBJ2-7; tentative D call: TRBD2 (6 bases). V gave up 0 bases and J gave up 7 bases, with 10 bases separating them. The CDR3 has 13 residues. The germline gives CDR1 ENHRY, CDR2 SYGVKD. The CDR3 nucleotides are TGTGCCATCAGTGAGTCGATTGGGGGGGAGCAGTACTTC. It is translated as CAISESIGGEQYF.

The J gene is TRBJ2-2, the V gene TRBV2, with D possibly matching TRBD1 (5 bases). The CDR3 contains 16 residues. Germline V CDR1 and CDR2: SNHLY, FYNNEI. Trimming cost V 2 bases and J 0 bases, with 10 bases left between them. Here the CDR3 DNA reads TGTGCCAGCAGTGAAAATGGGGCAGCGAACACCGGGGAGCTGTTTTTT. This gives the protein CASSENGAANTGELFF.

There are a few counts of this clone. The chain is built from TRBV12-3 or TRBV12-4 and TRBJ1-1; no definite D call. The CDR3 spans 11 residues. V was cut by 6 bases and J by 8 bases, with 10 bases left in between. CDR3 region: CASSPGFEAFF. Here the CDR3 DNA reads TGTGCCAGCAGCCCAGGTTTCGAAGCTTTCTTT.

This clone was observed a single time. The chain has TRBV13 and TRBJ1-1; D gene ambiguous. Trimming shortened V by 1 base and J by 7 bases, and 16 bases separated the two germline ends. Germline V gives CDR1 PRHDT, CDR2 FYEKMQ (reference sequence). This CDR3 is built from 15 residues. The CDR3 DNA sequence: TGTGCCAGCAGCTTAGTGGCAGGTCTGGGCATTGAAGCTTTCTTT. Its protein product is CASSLVAGLGIEAFF.

The CDR3 coding sequence is TGTGCCAGCAGCCCGACTAGCGGGGGGGCGCAGGGGGTCCCGTTCTTC. The encoded protein is CASSPTSGGAQGVPFF. The chain employs TRBV9 and TRBJ2-1; 14 positions agree with TRBD2. This CDR3 has 16 residues. J lost 15 bases, V lost 4 bases, and 15 bases had no gene match. The germline CDR1 and CDR2 sequences are SGDLS and YYNGEE.

J is TRBJ2-2 and V is TRBV5-1, with D perhaps matching TRBD2 (5 bases). CDR1 and CDR2 from the germline V gene are SGHRS and YFSETQ. V shed 4 bases and J shed 5 bases, with 12 bases lying between them. This CDR3 has 14 amino acids. The CDR3 sequence is CASSQARGTGELFF. The CDR3 DNA sequence: TGCGCCAGCAGCCAGGCTCGAGGGACCGGGGAGCTGTTTTTT.

The chain has TRBV11-2 and TRBJ1-5; D unclear. This CDR3 spans 16 amino acids. V lost 1 base, J lost 3 bases, and 13 bases lay in between. The germline gives CDR1 SGHAT, CDR2 FQNNGV. The CDR3 is CASSLGQVLNNQPQHF. CDR3 nucleotide sequence: TGTGCCAGCAGCTTAGGGCAGGTTCTTAACAATCAGCCCCAGCATTTT. The whole variable domain, filled in from reference TRBV11-2 and TRBJ1-5, reads EAGVAQSPRYKIIEKRQSVAFWCNPISGHATLYWYQQILGQGPKLLIQFQNNGVVDDSQLPKDRFSAERLKGVDSTLKIQPAKLEDSAVYLCASSLGQVLNNQPQHFGDGTRLSIL.

The rearrangement links TRBV5-1 to TRBJ2-5; TRBD2 aligns across 11 bases. The CDR3 runs to 16 residues. The V gene end was trimmed by 0 bases and the J gene end by 4 bases; junction bases not matched to a gene: 5. Germline V lookup: CDR1 SGHRS, CDR2 YFSETQ. CDR3 DNA sequence: TGCGCCAGCAGCTTGGGGTCTAGCGGGGGGAGAGAGACCCAGTACTTC. Its protein is CASSLGSSGGRETQYF.

The chain has TRBV7-9 and TRBJ2-5; TRBD1 is a possible D gene (5 bases). Germline assignment: CDR1 SEHNR and CDR2 FQNEAQ (reference sequence). V lost 4 bases and J 4 bases, leaving 13 bases between the germline ends. The CDR3 extends over 14 amino acids. The DNA for the CDR3 is TGTGCCAGCAGCTCCACAGGCCGAGGAGAGACCCAGTACTTC. It codes for CASSSTGRGETQYF.

V is TRBV4-1 and J is TRBJ2-2; 9 bases are a match to TRBD1. V lost 1 base and J lost 3; bases outside the gene matches: 0. Germline CDR1 is MGHRA and CDR2 is YSYEKL. This CDR3 comprises 15 residues. CDR3 DNA: TGCGCCAGCAGCCAAGGGGACAGGGACACCGGGGAGCTGTTTTTT. This sequence encodes CASSQGDRDTGELFF.

V is TRBV10-1 and J is TRBJ2-3, with D tentatively TRBD1 (5 bases). The ends were cut back, 0 bases at V and 2 bases at J, with 12 bases in the middle. The CDR3 runs to 16 residues. Germline V gives CDR1 WNHNN, CDR2 SYGVQD (reference sequence). This CDR3 reads CASSESETDYTDTQYF. CDR3 in DNA: TGCGCCAGCAGTGAGTCGGAGACAGATTACACAGATACGCAGTATTTT.

J is TRBJ2-5 and V is TRBV11-1; 9 bases align to TRBD1. Germline CDR1 reads SGHAT; CDR2 reads FQDESV (reference sequence). Losses at the gene ends were 3 bases for V and 6 bases for J; bases not matched to a gene: 8. CDR3 length: 15 residues. The CDR3 coding sequence is TGTGCCAGCAGCTTCCGACAGGGGGAAGAACAGACCCAGTACTTC. Translated, it gives CASSFRQGEEQTQYF.

The chain employs TRBV6-5 and TRBJ2-6; 7 bases agree with TRBD1. Germline CDR1 is MNHEY and CDR2 is SVGAGI. This CDR3 comprises 15 residues. V shed 7 bases and J 1 base; nucleotides not matched to a gene: 4. The CDR3 nucleotides are TGTGCCAGCACCATGACAGGGTCTGGGGCCAACGTCCTGACTTTC. It codes for CASTMTGSGANVLTF.

The V call is TRBV5-5, the J call TRBJ1-1, with TRBD1 matching over 8 bases. The CDR3 runs 15 residues. V was clipped by 4 bases and J by 1 base; unmatched bases: 6. Per the germline V gene, CDR1 is SGHKS and CDR2 is YYEKEE (reference sequence). The CDR3 region is CASSQTGTGNTEAFF. In DNA form, the CDR3 reads TGTGCCAGCAGCCAAACCGGGACAGGGAACACTGAAGCTTTCTTT.

This clone is a singleton in its sample. The V call is TRBV5-8, the J call TRBJ2-5, with TRBD1 identical over 7 bases. V lost 4 bases and J lost 13; bases outside the gene matches: 16. The CDR3 totals 14 residues. Looked up from germline, CDR1 is SGHTS and CDR2 is YDEGEE. Written as DNA, the CDR3 is TGTGCCAGCAGCCCGAACCTAGACAGGGCCGAACTGTACTTC. Protein product: CASSPNLDRAELYF.

The chain uses TRBV9 and TRBJ1-1; D might be TRBD1 (5 bases). With 4 bases removed from V and 4 bases from J, the gap between germline ends came to 14 bases. Per germline, CDR1 SGDLS and CDR2 YYNGEE. CDR3 length: 14 amino acids. The CDR3 loop reads CASSPRRGGTEAFF. The CDR3 DNA follows: TGTGCCAGCAGCCCCCGTAGGGGTGGCACTGAAGCTTTCTTT.

The chain couples TRBV21-1 to TRBJ1-1. TRBV21-1 is described as a pseudogene. The CDR3 has 13 amino acids. This chain's CDR3 is CAGGGEHGGEAFF. CDR3 sequence (DNA): TGTGCCGGAGGCGGGGAGCATGGGGGTGAAGCTTTCTTT.